Shown below are 27 T cell receptor beta chains from a single sample sequenced in a study of blood T cells in healthy people across ages. The second PCR ran about 6 to 12 cycles with a sample-barcoded 5' primer and J-beta primers. TCRdb used MiXCR to reprocess the 5' RACE reads, holding one entry per CDR3 protein. This table has about 730,000 distinct CDR3 sequences, roughly 44% appearing once. Sequencing used blood. The receptor source for this set is an older woman in good health.

There are a few counts of this clonotype. V is TRBV28 and J is TRBJ1-2, with TRBD1 identical over 7 bases. The CDR3 consists of 15 residues. Per germline, CDR1 MDHEN and CDR2 SYDVKM. Losses at the gene ends were 3 bases for V and 4 bases for J; bases not matched to a gene: 8. The CDR3 is CASSLAVGQSYGYTF. The CDR3 DNA reads TGTGCCAGCAGTTTGGCTGTGGGACAGTCCTATGGCTACACCTTC.

This chain links TRBV12-3 or TRBV12-4 with TRBJ1-4; no clear D. V was cut by 6 bases and J by 2 bases, with 13 bases left in between. This CDR3 has 15 amino acids. CDR3 sequence (DNA): TGTGCCAGCAGGCGTCGGACGTGGACTAATGAAAAACTGTTTTTT. It translates to CASRRRTWTNEKLFF.

V is TRBV29-1 and J is TRBJ2-2; no clear D gene. The V gene's germline CDR1 is SQVTM and CDR2 ANQGSEA. Deletions cut 7 bases from V and 2 bases from J, with 5 bases between. The CDR3 is 11 amino acids. The CDR3 spells CSGINTGELFF. The CDR3 coding sequence is TGCAGCGGAATCAACACCGGGGAGCTGTTTTTT.

On this clonotype itself: A read error may produce the germline difference seen at one junction end. The rearrangement uses TRBV11-2 and TRBJ2-1; 9 bases are shared with TRBD1. The CDR3 is made up of 17 amino acids. CDR1 and CDR2 from the germline V gene are SGHAT and FQNNGV. The CDR3 loop reads CASSDPRTGVGGNERFF. CDR3 nucleotide sequence: TGTGCCAGCAGCGATCCTCGGACAGGGGTCGGTGGCAATGAGCGGTTCTTC.

This clonotype was seen only once. A read error may explain this, as a much larger clone is one base away. The chain carries TRBV7-2 and TRBJ2-3; maybe TRBD2 (5 bases). Germline lookup yields CDR1 SGHTA and CDR2 FQGNSA. The CDR3 spans 15 residues. The V end lost 3 bases, the J end lost 6 bases, and 16 bases lay between the germline ends. CDR3 bases: TGTGCCAGCAGCTTTGGCGGGTTCTCCCCCGATACGCAGTATTTT. The encoded protein is CASSFGGFSPDTQYF.

The rearrangement links TRBV5-1 to TRBJ2-6; 8 bases line up with TRBD1. With 4 bases clipped from V and 3 bases from J, the junction kept 3 bases outside the gene matches. The CDR3 loop spans 15 amino acids. Germline CDR1 SGHRS, CDR2 YFSETQ. CDR3 amino acids: CASSGGTGGANVLTF. CDR3 DNA: TGCGCCAGCAGCGGCGGGACAGGTGGGGCCAACGTCCTGACTTTC. Combining the CDR3 with reference TRBV5-1 and TRBJ2-6 gives the whole variable domain KAGVTQTPRYLIKTRGQQVTLSCSPISGHRSVSWYQQTPGQGLQFLFEYFSETQRNKGNFPGRFSGRQFSNSRSEMNVSTLELGDSALYLCASSGGTGGANVLTFGAGSRLTVL.

This rearrangement joins TRBV29-1 to TRBJ2-1; perhaps TRBD1 as D (5 bases). Per the germline V gene, CDR1 is SQVTM and CDR2 is ANQGSEA. The CDR3 runs 14 residues. CDR3 bases: TGCACCGTCGTCCGACAGCCTCCGGACAATGAGCAGTTCTTC. Residues: CTVVRQPPDNEQFF.

This chain's CDR3 is CASSVGVTGGQETQYF. The CDR3 DNA follows: TGTGCCAGCAGCGTAGGTGTGACAGGGGGGCAAGAGACCCAGTACTTC. The genes are TRBV9 and TRBJ2-5; 9 bases fit TRBD1. Germline V gene data show CDR1 as SGDLS and CDR2 as YYNGEE. With 0 bases clipped from V and 2 bases from J, the junction kept 5 bases outside the gene matches. The CDR3 consists of 16 residues.

The chain links TRBV2 to TRBJ2-7, with a possible D match to TRBD2 (6 bases). Germline V gene sequence: CDR1 SNHLY, CDR2 FYNNEI. The germline V and J ends were trimmed by 8 bases and 7 bases, with 21 bases remaining between them. The CDR3 runs to 14 residues. The CDR3 is CASSQGEAYNEQYF. The CDR3 DNA follows: TGTGCCAGCTCCCAAGGGGAGGCCTACAATGAGCAGTACTTC.

This chain connects TRBV6-6 to TRBJ2-3; D may correspond to TRBD1 or TRBD2 (5 bases each). The germline gives CDR1 MNHNY, CDR2 SVGAGI (reference sequence). The CDR3 runs 15 residues. Trimming shortened V by 8 bases and J by 2 bases, and 17 bases separated the two germline ends. The CDR3 loop is CASGRDQGFTDTQYF. CDR3 DNA sequence: TGTGCCAGCGGCAGGGACCAAGGCTTCACAGATACGCAGTATTTT.

This rearrangement joins TRBV5-1 to TRBJ2-3; D is unresolved. The germline CDR1 and CDR2 sequences are SGHRS and YFSETQ. The V and J ends lost 3 bases and 1 base respectively, with 6 bases between them. This CDR3 is 13 amino acids long. The CDR3 sequence: CASSWVGTDTQYF. CDR3 nucleotide sequence: TGCGCCAGCAGCTGGGTCGGCACAGATACGCAGTATTTT. Combining the CDR3 with reference TRBV5-1 and TRBJ2-3 gives the whole variable domain KAGVTQTPRYLIKTRGQQVTLSCSPISGHRSVSWYQQTPGQGLQFLFEYFSETQRNKGNFPGRFSGRQFSNSRSEMNVSTLELGDSALYLCASSWVGTDTQYFGPGTRLTVL.

This clonotype was picked up a small number of times. The chain is built from TRBV20-1 and TRBJ2-3, with D uncertain. Germline CDR1 is DFQATT and CDR2 is SNEGSKA (reference sequence). The CDR3 contains 13 residues. V shed 5 bases and J shed 8 bases, with 17 bases lying between them. Here the CDR3 DNA reads TGCAGTGCTCGGACCACAATTTCCAGTACGCAGTATTTT. This encodes CSARTTISSTQYF.

This clonotype showed up just a few times. The chain carries TRBV20-1 and TRBJ2-1, with 11 positions matching TRBD2. V was pared by 6 bases and J by 9 bases, with 4 bases of the junction left unmatched. This CDR3 has 12 residues. In germline, CDR1 is DFQATT, CDR2 SNEGSKA (reference sequence). CDR3 in DNA: TGCAGTGCCGGACTAGCGGGTATTGAGCAGTTCTTC. It specifies CSAGLAGIEQFF.

This clonotype has at least ten counts. The chain recombines TRBV27 with TRBJ1-2, with D hard to call. V lost 5 bases and J 0 bases, leaving 7 bases between the germline ends. The germline V gene encodes CDR1 MNHEY and CDR2 SMNVEV (reference sequence). The CDR3 loop spans 13 amino acids. CDR3: CASSTSSNYGYTF. CDR3 nucleotide sequence: TGTGCCAGCAGTACCTCGTCTAACTATGGCTACACCTTC.

This clonotype was seen repeatedly, ten times or more. This chain uses TRBV5-1 with TRBJ2-1; 12 bases fit TRBD1. The CDR3 totals 15 residues. CDR1 and CDR2 from the germline V gene are SGHRS and YFSETQ. Germline trimming cut 3 bases from V and 7 bases from J; bases unmatched to any gene: 5. The CDR3 spells CASSSGQGASNEQFF. In DNA, the CDR3 is TGCGCCAGCAGCTCGGGACAGGGGGCGAGTAATGAGCAGTTCTTC.

This clonotype was observed at least ten times. This rearrangement joins TRBV7-2 to TRBJ2-5; D remains ambiguous. Germline lookup yields CDR1 SGHTA and CDR2 FQGNSA. V was clipped by 4 bases and J by 0 bases, with 3 bases between them. This CDR3 region has 12 residues. In nucleotides, the CDR3 is TGTGCCAGCAGCTGGTACCAAGAGACCCAGTACTTC. Translation gives CASSWYQETQYF.

This clonotype was counted a few times. The chain has TRBV20-1 and TRBJ1-2; D gene ambiguous. Germline CDR1 is DFQATT and CDR2 is SNEGSKA (reference sequence). This CDR3 region has 13 residues. V shed 4 bases and J shed 4 bases, with 13 bases lying between them. CDR3 region: CSATSPSGYGYTF. The CDR3 DNA sequence: TGCAGTGCTACGTCCCCAAGCGGCTATGGCTACACCTTC.

This clonotype has ten or more counts. The chain has TRBV24-1 and TRBJ2-1; 8 bases line up with TRBD2. Germline trimming cut 3 bases from V and 10 bases from J; bases unmatched to any gene: 7. Germline V gene data show CDR1 as KGHDR and CDR2 as SFDVKD. The CDR3 sequence is 14 residues long. CDR3 region: CATSDPGTRGEQFF. CDR3 nucleotide sequence: TGTGCCACCAGTGATCCCGGGACTAGAGGCGAGCAGTTCTTC.

The chain uses TRBV20-1 and TRBJ2-2; TRBD2 aligns across 10 bases. The CDR3 extends over 14 amino acids. Germline CDR1 and CDR2: DFQATT and SNEGSKA (reference sequence). With V trimmed by 6 bases and J by 6 bases, 7 bases remained unmatched. As DNA, the CDR3 is TGCAGTGCCCGAGCGGGAGGGTCCCCCGGGGAGCTGTTTTTT. Translation: CSARAGGSPGELFF.

This clonotype showed up many times. This chain uses TRBV25-1 with TRBJ2-7, with 7 bases fitting TRBD1. CDR3 length: 13 amino acids. The V gene's germline CDR1 is MGHDK and CDR2 SYGVNS. The J segment lost 8 bases and the V segment lost 6 bases, leaving 10 bases of the junction unmatched. CDR3 residues: CASRHRGLNQQYF. In nucleotides, the CDR3 is TGTGCCAGCAGGCACAGGGGTTTGAATCAGCAGTACTTC.

This clonotype has just a few counts. The chain combines TRBV20-1 with TRBJ2-1; possible D gene TRBD2, 6 bases. Germline CDR1 reads DFQATT; CDR2 reads SNEGSKA (reference sequence). V was trimmed by 0 bases and J by 8 bases, leaving 23 bases between them. The CDR3 runs to 17 residues. The CDR3 DNA reads TGCAGTGCTAGAGATAGGCCGGGGGTCCTAGGGAAAGATGAGCAGTTCTTC. Translated, it gives CSARDRPGVLGKDEQFF.

The chain uses TRBV7-9 and TRBJ2-7; 10 bases match TRBD2. The germline V gene encodes CDR1 SEHNR and CDR2 FQNEAQ (reference sequence). Losses at the gene ends were 5 bases for V and 5 bases for J; bases not matched to a gene: 6. The CDR3 extends over 14 amino acids. The CDR3 region has the DNA TGTGCCAGCAGCCCGACTAGCGGGCAAAACGAGCAGTACTTC. Its translation: CASSPTSGQNEQYF.

This chain connects TRBV6-5 to TRBJ2-7, with 7 bases matching TRBD1. CDR3 length equals 15 residues. After removal of 6 bases from V and 3 bases from J, the junction contained 11 bases not matched to a gene. CDR1 MNHEY and CDR2 SVGAGI come from the germline V gene. The CDR3 nucleotides are TGTGCCAGCAGACCCGAGGGGGCGAGAGGCTACGAGCAGTACTTC. This translates into CASRPEGARGYEQYF.

The rearrangement uses TRBV7-3 and TRBJ2-2; D remains ambiguous. Germline CDR1 reads SGHTA; CDR2 reads FQGTGA. This CDR3 has 13 amino acids. V was cut by 9 bases and J by 1 base, with 9 bases left in between. CDR3 loop: CASRPGNTGELFF. The CDR3 DNA follows: TGTGCCAGTCGTCCGGGGAACACCGGGGAGCTGTTTTTT. Together with reference TRBV7-3 and TRBJ2-2, the CDR3 gives the full variable domain: GAGVSQTPSNKVTEKGKYVELRCDPISGHTALYWYRQSLGQGPEFLIYFQGTGAADDSGLPNDRFFAVRPEGSVSTLKIQRTERGDSAVYLCASRPGNTGELFFGEGSRLTVL.

The chain couples TRBV5-6 to TRBJ2-1; perhaps TRBD2 as D (5 bases). The J call could be wrong; TRBJ2-7 is a better fit for the DNA end. The CDR3 loop spans 16 amino acids. Per germline, CDR1 SGHDT and CDR2 YYEEEE. The CDR3 spells CASSLASGGSYYEQYF. CDR3 nucleotides: TGTGCCAGCAGCTTGGCGAGCGGTGGCTCCTACTACGAGCAGTACTTC.

This clonotype came up a few times. This rearrangement joins TRBV11-2 to TRBJ2-7; the D gene is possibly TRBD1 (6 bases). Germline CDR1 reads SGHAT; CDR2 reads FQNNGV. The CDR3 is 14 residues long. V shed 6 bases and J shed 1 base, with 13 bases lying between them. CDR3 nucleotides: TGTGCCAGCAGAAGTCCGGGACAATCCTACGAGCAGTACTTC. Amino acid sequence: CASRSPGQSYEQYF.

This clonotype has at least ten counts. J is TRBJ2-1 and V is TRBV28; no reliable D call. There are 12 residues in the CDR3. Trimming cost V 4 bases and J 9 bases, with 10 bases left between them. Per the germline V gene, CDR1 is MDHEN and CDR2 is SYDVKM. This CDR3 reads CASSSYGLEQFF. The DNA for the CDR3 is TGTGCCAGCAGTTCGTACGGGCTTGAGCAGTTCTTC. Based on the CDR3 plus reference TRBV28 and TRBJ2-1, the full variable domain is DVKVTQSSRYLVKRTGEKVFLECVQDMDHENMFWYRQDPGLGLRLIYFSYDVKMKEKGDIPEGYSVSREKKERFSLILESASTNQTSMYLCASSSYGLEQFFGPGTRLTVL.